Presented here are 17 T cell receptor beta chains from one specimen sequenced in a study of T cells in tumors after PD-1 blockade. The data were produced by immunoSEQ multiplex PCR, yet TCRdb's version contains in-frame clones alone and is incomplete. The sample holds almost 35,000 clones, approximately 73% seen once. The source material was PBMCs, sampled after anti-PD-1 treatment. These receptors came from a human donor with basal cell carcinoma.

The table lists this clone with a few counts. For the CDR3, the DNA is TGTGCCAGCAGACCCAGGGGGGCTGAGGGGAGCGGCTACACCTTC. Translated: CASRPRGAEGSGYTF. The chain recombines TRBV6-5 with TRBJ1-2, with 7 bases that match TRBD1. Germline values: CDR1 MNHEY, CDR2 SVGAGI. The trim removed 6 bases at V and 8 bases at J, leaving 15 bases unmatched. The CDR3 contains 15 residues.

This clone was seen only a few times. V is TRBV21-1 and J is TRBJ2-1. TRBV21-1 is flagged as a pseudogene. The CDR3 loop spans 21 amino acids. The CDR3 reads CASSKGKVAKIRGVLRYEQFF. The CDR3 nucleotides read TGTGCCAGCAGCAAAGGCAAAGTAGCTAAGATCCGAGGGGTTTTAAGGTATGAGCAGTTCTTC.

This clone was picked up a small number of times. This sequence joins TRBV19 and TRBJ1-2; D not resolved. This CDR3 region has 12 residues. The germline V gene encodes CDR1 LNHDA and CDR2 SQIVND (reference sequence). Trimming shortened V by 5 bases and J by 5 bases, and 9 bases separated the two germline ends. In DNA, the CDR3 is TGTGCCAGTAGTCCAGGTTCTTATGGCTACACCTTC. Encoded protein: CASSPGSYGYTF.

The rearrangement joins TRBV2 to TRBJ2-5; possibly TRBD2 for D (7 bases). Trimming left V 6 bases short and J 7 bases short, with 18 bases between. Germline lookup yields CDR1 SNHLY and CDR2 FYNNEI. This CDR3 region has 14 residues. Here the CDR3 DNA reads TGTGCCAGCAGAGCCCTCCAGGGGAGGGGGACCCAGTACTTC. Translated, it gives CASRALQGRGTQYF.

On this clone: Other DNA sequences in the same sample also yield this CDR3. The gene calls are TRBV4-3 and TRBJ2-7; D may match TRBD1 or TRBD2 (6 bases each). CDR3 length equals 15 residues. Germline V lookup: CDR1 LGHNA, CDR2 YSLEER. Between the trimmed V and J ends, which lost 0 bases and 0 bases, there was a span of 9 bases. CDR3 coding DNA: TGCGCCAGCAGCCAAGAAGGGGGGAGCTCCTACGAGCAGTACTTC. It translates to CASSQEGGSSYEQYF.

The chain employs TRBV11-3 and TRBJ2-1; D unclear. Between the trimmed V and J ends, which lost 4 bases and 8 bases, there was a span of 12 bases. The CDR3 extends over 13 amino acids. The germline CDR1 and CDR2 sequences are SGHNT and YENEEA. In DNA, the CDR3 is TGTGCCAGCAGCTCCCCGCCTAACGATGAGCAGTTCTTC. This sequence encodes CASSSPPNDEQFF.

This clone appeared a few times. The chain is built from TRBV7-9 and TRBJ2-7; 8 bases match TRBD2. Germline V lookup: CDR1 SEHNR, CDR2 FQNEAQ (reference sequence). The CDR3 runs 16 residues. J was trimmed by 5 bases and V by 0 bases; bases with no gene match: 9. The CDR3 DNA reads as TGTGCCAGCAGCTTAGCGCGGGGGGCTTCGGGGAACGAGCAGTACTTC. Translated, it gives CASSLARGASGNEQYF.

V gene TRBV6-5 combines with J gene TRBJ1-2; no firm D call. V lost 6 bases and J 8 bases, leaving 10 bases between the germline ends. The germline CDR1 and CDR2 sequences are MNHEY and SVGAGI. This CDR3 is built from 11 residues. The CDR3 is CASSREGGYTF. The CDR3 DNA sequence: TGTGCCAGCAGCCGGGAAGGGGGCTACACCTTC.

The chain joins TRBV3-1 (or the pseudogene TRBV3-2) to TRBJ2-7; D gene ambiguous. Per the germline V gene, CDR1 is LGHDT and CDR2 is YNNKEL (reference sequence). The CDR3 sequence is 14 residues long. V was shortened by 0 bases and J by 3 bases, with 9 bases between the two germline ends. The CDR3 loop is CASSQDRQYYEQYF. DNA of the CDR3: TGTGCCAGCAGCCAAGATCGGCAGTACTACGAGCAGTACTTC.

This clone appeared once. This chain links TRBV9 with TRBJ1-2; D gene unclear. Trimming took 3 bases from V and 4 from J, leaving 16 bases between them. CDR1 and CDR2 from the germline V gene are SGDLS and YYNGEE. This CDR3 has 15 residues. CDR3 coding DNA: TGTGCCAGCAGCGCCCGGCCGGGGATCGGCTATGGCTACACCTTC. Translated: CASSARPGIGYGYTF.

This clone rates as medium-sized. The chain uses TRBV15 and TRBJ1-4, with D possibly TRBD1 on 5 matching bases. Deletions cut 8 bases from V and 4 bases from J, with 11 bases between. Germline values: CDR1 LNHNV, CDR2 YYDKDF (reference sequence). CDR3 size: 13 residues. This CDR3 is CATSGTNNEKLFF. CDR3 DNA sequence: TGTGCCACCTCCGGGACGAATAATGAAAAACTGTTTTTT. The whole variable domain, filled in from reference TRBV15 and TRBJ1-4, reads DAMVIQNPRYQVTQFGKPVTLSCSQTLNHNVMYWYQQKSSQAPKLLFHYYDKDFNNEADTPDNFQSRRPNTSFCFLDIRSPGLGDTAMYLCATSGTNNEKLFFGSGTQLSVL.

The V call is TRBV6-2 or TRBV6-3, the J call TRBJ1-1; unclear D gene. Germline V gene lookup returns CDR1 MNHEY and CDR2 SVGEGT. The CDR3 has 13 amino acids. Deletions cut 5 bases from V and 5 bases from J, with 12 bases between. CDR3: CASSDLQRTEAFF. Written as DNA, the CDR3 is TGTGCCAGCAGTGACCTTCAGAGGACTGAAGCTTTCTTT.

The rearrangement links TRBV5-5 to TRBJ2-3, with TRBD1 matching over 8 bases. The CDR3 is 16 amino acids. V shed 4 bases and J 6 bases; nucleotides not matched to a gene: 13. In germline, CDR1 is SGHKS, CDR2 YYEKEE (reference sequence). The CDR3 is CASSHLGQGEHDTQYF. In DNA form, the CDR3 reads TGTGCCAGCAGCCACCTCGGACAGGGTGAGCACGATACGCAGTATTTT.

The chain carries TRBV7-9 and TRBJ2-5; unclear D gene. V was clipped by 5 bases and J by 4 bases, with 11 bases between them. CDR1 and CDR2 from the germline V gene are SEHNR and FQNEAQ (reference sequence). This CDR3 spans 13 amino acids. CDR3 sequence reads: CASSPTKGETQYF. The CDR3 DNA reads as TGTGCCAGCAGCCCGACCAAGGGAGAGACCCAGTACTTC.

This chain connects TRBV4-1 to TRBJ2-2, with 13 bases aligning to TRBD2. This CDR3 is built from 15 residues. J gave up 5 bases and V 8 bases, and 5 bases lay outside the gene matches. The germline gives CDR1 MGHRA, CDR2 YSYEKL. CDR3 nucleotides: TGCGCCAGCCGCGGACTAGCGGGAGTGACCGGGGAGCTGTTTTTT. This codes for CASRGLAGVTGELFF.

This chain joins TRBV7-2 and TRBJ2-1, with D tentatively TRBD2 (7 bases). The V and J ends lost 1 base and 6 bases respectively, with 13 bases between them. Germline loops: CDR1 SGHTA, CDR2 FQGNSA. This CDR3 contains 15 residues. The CDR3 sequence is CASSLEGGLGNEQFF. The CDR3 nucleotides read TGTGCCAGCAGCTTAGAGGGGGGGCTCGGCAATGAGCAGTTCTTC.

The V gene is TRBV30, the J gene TRBJ1-4, with 7 bases that match TRBD1. This CDR3 region has 15 residues. The germline V gene encodes CDR1 GTSNPN and CDR2 SVGIG (reference sequence). Losses at the gene ends were 3 bases for V and 4 bases for J; bases not matched to a gene: 8. CDR3 sequence reads: CAWRSRDSFNEKLFF. The DNA of the CDR3 is TGTGCCTGGAGATCCAGGGACAGTTTTAATGAAAAACTGTTTTTT.